This is a list of T cell receptor beta chains from one sample in a study of beta chain features in type 1 diabetes. Here immunoSEQ multiplex PCR was the method, and the copy in TCRdb shows in-frame clones only, minus some. The sample includes 250,000 to 300,000 clones, roughly 25% of them seen just once. The specimen was naive CD4+ T cells from blood. These receptor sequences come from a woman aged 25 to 39 with type 1 diabetes. Each CDR3 is given with its conserved first and last residue. Only some rows state a clone size, as once, few, many or a class for expanded clones.

V gene,clone size,CDR3 protein
TRBV7-3,NA,CASSLSGGRVDEQFF
TRBV7-3,NA,CASSPRYTGELFF
TRBV9,few,CASSADRGGTEAFF
TRBV20-1,NA,CSASNTDTQYF
TRBV29-1,NA,CSACGQNTEAFF
TRBV5-1,NA,CASSTRQGSHEQYF
TRBV10-3,NA,CAISAGENEKLFF
TRBV6-6,NA,CASRLQGGETQYF
TRBV9,NA,CASSPGLAAETQYF
TRBV5-4,few,CASSASYSYEQYF
TRBV11-1,few,CASSLTPGTTYNEQFF
TRBV29-1,NA,CSVQTGALENQPQHF
TRBV18,NA,CASSPIRNTEAFF
TRBV28,few,CASSSSGAGDTEAFF
TRBV28,NA,CASSLGQGRNEQFF
TRBV2,NA,CASSVLAETQYF
TRBV28,NA,CASRYRGPWETQYF
TRBV14,few,CASSPGTGWDEQFF
TRBV6-5,NA,CASNDRPNTGELFF
TRBV4-1,NA,CASSLILAGGGPDTQYF
TRBV4-1,NA,CASSQTGTSGKNEQFF
TRBV5-1,NA,CASSLGTGMNTEAFF
TRBV30,NA,CAWGTGLTSVQYF
TRBV18,NA,CASSPGLAGTGTDTQYF
TRBV29-1,NA,CSVKRGDGGTQYF
TRBV6-1,NA,CASRGTAPWGYTF
TRBV30,few,CACKQGPSYTF
TRBV7-3,few,CASSFSANSYEQYF
TRBV30,few,CASTGEGGRNTGELFF
TRBV5-6,few,CASRPGTGPDNEQFF
TRBV29-1,NA,CSVDGAGVGETQYF
TRBV11-2,NA,CASSFGRGRSWADTQYF
TRBV28,few,CASSSYQPQHF
TRBV18,NA,CASSPREENTEAFF
TRBV25-1,NA,CASSDLRGSTYEQYF
TRBV10-3,few,CAISEDPDRQETQYF
TRBV11-1,NA,CASSRSGLAQDNEQFF
TRBV20-1,few,CSASQANEQYF
TRBV4-1,few,CASSQGDRIHYGYTF
TRBV27,NA,CASSSRDSNYGYTF
TRBV25-1,NA,CASSEKGRGGYNEQFF
TRBV9,few,CASSGLAGAHEQYF
TRBV6-5,NA,CASSPSGRAEEQYF
TRBV7-9,few,CASSPNNYGYTF
TRBV30,NA,CAWSVKGDQPQHF
TRBV30,few,CAWRMGGKQYF